This T cell receptor beta chain is drawn from a study of blood T cell repertoires in COVID-19. Study summary: Spain, Italy and the United States supplied samples that represented acute and convalescent COVID-19.

Authors' analysis steps: The assay estimated nucleated cells by amplifying reference gene primers. Profiling relied on immunoSEQ multiplex PCR, and the TCRdb table lists in-frame clones only, not all of them. Clonal size and the V and J genes are those of that table, whereas D and trimming came from the DNA. This repertoire shows some 140,000 clones, roughly four fifths found once; its top ten account for roughly 10%. V shed 4 bases and J shed 8 bases, with 14 bases lying between them. This CDR3 comprises 13 residues. This chain links TRBV12-3 or TRBV12-4 with TRBJ1-1, with D maybe TRBD1 (6 bases). The material sequenced was peripheral blood. The TCR was taken from a human donor in a cohort sampled during active COVID-19. CDR3 residues: CASSSLRDKEAFF. The CDR3 region has the DNA TGTGCCAGCAGTTCCCTCCGGGACAAGGAAGCTTTCTTT.